The 27 T cell receptor beta chains below were found in one sample sequenced in a study of response to subunit inactivated influenza vaccine. TCRdb analysed the RT-PCR reads with MiXCR anew, one entry per CDR3 protein. The table has 650,000 to 850,000 distinct CDR3 sequences, around 14% seen once. The sequencing here drew on PBMCs from blood, taken about 14 days before vaccination. Receptors were obtained from a middle-aged man who received an inactivated influenza vaccine.

The table lists this clonotype with a few counts. The V gene is TRBV5-5, the J gene TRBJ2-7; D not certain. Deletions cut 0 bases from V and 0 bases from J, with 16 bases between. Germline V gene data show CDR1 as SGHKS and CDR2 as YYEKEE (reference sequence). The CDR3 covers 17 residues. The CDR3 DNA is TGTGCCAGCAGCTTGGTGGGGTCACTCATTAGCTCCTACGAGCAGTACTTC. It translates to CASSLVGSLISSYEQYF.

This clonotype has more than one count but fewer than ten. J is TRBJ2-7 and V is TRBV5-1; D uncertain. V shed 5 bases and J shed 2 bases, with 14 bases lying between them. The CDR3 runs 14 residues. Germline values: CDR1 SGHRS, CDR2 YFSETQ. The CDR3 sequence: CASRPTAMTYEQYF. CDR3 sequence (DNA): TGCGCCAGCAGACCGACTGCGATGACCTACGAGCAGTACTTC.

The chain carries TRBV7-2 and TRBJ2-7; 10 bases are a match to TRBD1. Losses at the gene ends were 4 bases for V and 5 bases for J; bases not matched to a gene: 14. Germline CDR1 SGHTA, CDR2 FQGNSA. CDR3 length equals 17 residues. The CDR3 spells CASSSRRGDRGGHEQYF. For the CDR3, the DNA is TGTGCCAGCAGCTCTCGAAGGGGGGACAGGGGAGGCCACGAGCAGTACTTC.

This sequence joins TRBV20-1 and TRBJ2-5, with 9 bases lining up with TRBD2. V lost 2 bases and J lost 2; bases outside the gene matches: 6. Per the germline V gene, CDR1 is DFQATT and CDR2 is SNEGSKA (reference sequence). The CDR3 runs to 15 residues. The DNA of the CDR3 is TGCAGTGCTAGACGAGCGGGAGGAATGCAAGAGACCCAGTACTTC. It encodes CSARRAGGMQETQYF.

The J gene is TRBJ2-3, the V gene TRBV6-1; 8 bases fit TRBD2. CDR3 length: 16 residues. J lost 1 base, V lost 6 bases, and 9 bases had no gene match. Germline assignment: CDR1 MNHNS and CDR2 SASEGT. In DNA, the CDR3 is TGTGCCAGCAGCCCCCCGGGAGCGGGGGGCACAGATACGCAGTATTTT. As protein: CASSPPGAGGTDTQYF.

V gene TRBV4-1 combines with J gene TRBJ2-3, with 11 bases lining up with TRBD2. The V segment lost 3 bases and the J segment 7 bases; nucleotides outside the gene matches: 9. Germline lookup yields CDR1 MGHRA and CDR2 YSYEKL. This CDR3 comprises 16 residues. Here the CDR3 DNA reads TGCGCCAGCAGCCAGGCTCGACTAGCGGGGTGGTATACGCAGTATTTT. It specifies CASSQARLAGWYTQYF.

This clonotype was recorded a few times. The genes are TRBV9 and TRBJ2-2; 13 bases are a match to TRBD2. This CDR3 has 18 residues. Germline assignment: CDR1 SGDLS and CDR2 YYNGEE. V lost 2 bases and J lost 0; bases outside the gene matches: 4. DNA for the CDR3: TGTGCCAGCAGCGTTCCGGGACTAGCGGGATCGAACACCGGGGAGCTGTTTTTT. Residues: CASSVPGLAGSNTGELFF.

The chain combines TRBV2 with TRBJ2-1; 7 nucleotides agree with TRBD2. The CDR3 covers 13 residues. Trimming took 5 bases from V and 10 from J; bases not matched to a gene: 8. Per germline, CDR1 SNHLY and CDR2 FYNNEI. Written as DNA, the CDR3 is TGTGCCAGCAGTTTAGAGCGGGACGGGGAGCAGTTCTTC. Amino acids: CASSLERDGEQFF.

V usage is TRBV6-2 or TRBV6-3 and J usage is TRBJ2-1; 8 nucleotides match TRBD1. Germline assignment: CDR1 MNHEY and CDR2 SVGEGT. The V segment lost 2 bases and the J segment 7 bases; nucleotides outside the gene matches: 13. The CDR3 totals 17 residues. The CDR3 is CASSYGTGRALSNEQFF. The CDR3 DNA sequence: TGTGCCAGCAGTTACGGGACAGGACGGGCTCTATCAAATGAGCAGTTCTTC.

This clonotype has ten or more counts. The V and J genes are TRBV9 and TRBJ2-1, with D perhaps TRBD2 (6 bases). The CDR3 is 16 residues long. The germline gives CDR1 SGDLS, CDR2 YYNGEE. V was trimmed by 0 bases and J by 0 bases, leaving 10 bases between them. The CDR3, as DNA: TGTGCCAGCAGCGTAGGGGTCGGGGGCTCCTACAATGAGCAGTTCTTC. This encodes CASSVGVGGSYNEQFF.

The chain is built from TRBV12-3 or TRBV12-4 and TRBJ2-7; the match to TRBD1 covers 9 bases. The trim removed 3 bases at V and 5 bases at J, leaving 5 bases unmatched. This CDR3 spans 14 amino acids. CDR3: CASSLNRGLDEQYF. The CDR3 region has the DNA TGTGCCAGCAGTTTGAACAGGGGGCTCGACGAGCAGTACTTC.

The genes are TRBV6-1 and TRBJ2-2, with unresolved D. The V and J ends lost 6 bases and 4 bases respectively, with 12 bases between them. This CDR3 contains 14 residues. Germline V CDR1 and CDR2: MNHNS, SASEGT. The CDR3 spells CASRGQGRTGELFF. DNA of the CDR3: TGTGCCAGCAGAGGGCAAGGGCGCACCGGGGAGCTGTTTTTT.

This chain links TRBV20-1 with TRBJ2-7; 9 bases align to TRBD2. Germline V lookup: CDR1 DFQATT, CDR2 SNEGSKA (reference sequence). With V trimmed by 0 bases and J by 2 bases, 5 bases remained unmatched. The CDR3 sequence is 15 residues long. The CDR3 region has the DNA TGCAGTGCTAGAGACCCTAGCGGGATAACCTACGAGCAGTACTTC. Amino acids: CSARDPSGITYEQYF.

The rearrangement joins TRBV10-2 to TRBJ2-1; 8 bases line up with TRBD2. Germline V gene lookup returns CDR1 WSHSY and CDR2 SAAADI. The length of the CDR3 is 15 residues. Losses at the gene ends were 6 bases for V and 5 bases for J; bases not matched to a gene: 9. The CDR3 here is CASRIRGGLNNEQFF. The CDR3 nucleotides are TGCGCCAGCAGGATTCGGGGGGGCCTCAACAATGAGCAGTTCTTC.

This chain links TRBV4-3 with TRBJ2-3; a possible D gene is TRBD2 (6 bases). The germline V gene encodes CDR1 LGHNA and CDR2 YSLEER. There are 19 residues in the CDR3. V was shortened by 3 bases and J by 0 bases, with 22 bases between the two germline ends. CDR3 sequence reads: CASSQGIPGLGSSTDTQYF. The CDR3, as DNA: TGCGCCAGCAGCCAGGGAATACCGGGACTTGGTTCTAGCACAGATACGCAGTATTTT.

The V gene is TRBV19, the J gene TRBJ1-5; D is perhaps TRBD1 (6 bases). CDR3 size: 16 residues. The germline V gene has CDR1 LNHDA and CDR2 SQIVND (reference sequence). The ends were cut back, 3 bases at V and 0 bases at J, with 12 bases in the middle. The CDR3 is CASSIEGTTSNQPQHF. The DNA of the CDR3 is TGTGCCAGTAGTATTGAGGGGACAACTAGCAATCAGCCCCAGCATTTT.

In its sample, this clonotype was seen a few times. V usage is TRBV11-2 and J usage is TRBJ2-3; the match to TRBD2 covers 10 bases. The J segment lost 3 bases and the V segment lost 3 bases, leaving 6 bases of the junction unmatched. CDR1 and CDR2 (germline): SGHAT, FQNNGV. The CDR3 loop spans 16 amino acids. The CDR3 loop reads CASSFTSGVKTDTQYF. CDR3 DNA sequence: TGTGCCAGCAGCTTCACTAGCGGGGTAAAAACAGATACGCAGTATTTT.

This clonotype was detected once. The rearrangement uses TRBV6-1 and TRBJ2-7; tentatively, D is TRBD2 (6 bases). This CDR3 is built from 14 residues. Germline assignment: CDR1 MNHNS and CDR2 SASEGT. V was clipped by 5 bases and J by 4 bases, with 15 bases between them. The CDR3 spells CASSTVPGTYEQYF. In DNA form, the CDR3 reads TGTGCCAGCAGTACAGTGCCAGGGACTTACGAGCAGTACTTC.

This clonotype was seen repeatedly, ten times or more. This sequence joins TRBV5-1 and TRBJ2-2, with unresolved D. The V gene's germline CDR1 is SGHRS and CDR2 YFSETQ. V was shortened by 0 bases and J by 4 bases, with 7 bases between the two germline ends. The CDR3 consists of 14 residues. The CDR3 spells CASSLVGSTGELFF. CDR3 in DNA: TGCGCCAGCAGCTTGGTCGGCTCCACCGGGGAGCTGTTTTTT.

This clonotype has a handful of counts. V is TRBV12-3 or TRBV12-4 and J is TRBJ2-4, with 9 positions matching TRBD2. The length of the CDR3 is 17 residues. The trim removed 7 bases at V and 5 bases at J, leaving 15 bases unmatched. DNA of the CDR3: TGTGCCAGCACCATTAGCGGGAGAGTTTGGTGGGAAAACATTCAGTACTTC. Its translation is CASTISGRVWWENIQYF.

The J gene is TRBJ2-1, the V gene TRBV20-1; D may be TRBD1 (6 bases). The CDR3 runs to 16 residues. Trimming took off 6 bases at V and 3 bases at J, with 21 bases between the two ends. Looked up from germline, CDR1 is DFQATT and CDR2 is SNEGSKA (reference sequence). Here the CDR3 reads CSALLLSGADYNEQFF. The DNA for the CDR3 is TGCAGTGCCCTATTATTATCAGGGGCGGACTACAATGAGCAGTTCTTC.

This clonotype was detected a few times. The chain links TRBV29-1 to TRBJ2-1; TRBD1 might be the D (6 bases). This CDR3 is built from 12 residues. CDR1 and CDR2 (germline): SQVTM, ANQGSEA. The CDR3 DNA follows: TGCAGTCAGGGGAGCTCCTACAATGAGCAGTTCTTC. Residues: CSQGSSYNEQFF.

This clonotype appeared many times. The chain links TRBV12-3 or TRBV12-4 to TRBJ1-2, with TRBD1 matching 12 bases. V was clipped by 6 bases and J by 8 bases; unmatched bases: 4. This CDR3 has 13 amino acids. The CDR3 loop is CASSGTGGLGYTF. The CDR3 DNA follows: TGTGCCAGCAGCGGGACAGGGGGCTTAGGCTACACCTTC.

This clonotype was seen a handful of times. The V and J genes are TRBV15 and TRBJ2-3; perhaps TRBD2 as D (6 bases). CDR3 length: 16 residues. The ends were cut back, 4 bases at V and 4 bases at J, with 18 bases in the middle. The germline V gene encodes CDR1 LNHNV and CDR2 YYDKDF (reference sequence). The CDR3 protein is CATSIYRGIVSDTQYF. As DNA, the CDR3 is TGTGCCACCAGCATCTATCGCGGGATAGTATCAGATACGCAGTATTTT.

This clonotype was counted at least ten times. The chain links TRBV20-1 to TRBJ2-7; TRBD2 matches at 8 bases. The CDR3 is 15 residues long. Germline V gene data show CDR1 as DFQATT and CDR2 as SNEGSKA (reference sequence). The trim removed 0 bases at V and 5 bases at J, leaving 9 bases unmatched. The chain's CDR3 is CSARDPSGSPDEQYF. The CDR3 bases are TGCAGTGCTAGAGATCCGAGCGGGAGCCCCGACGAGCAGTACTTC.

This clonotype was seen only a few times. In DNA form, the CDR3 reads TGTGCCAGCACCTACCGCCGCCGCCAAGCTTTCTTT. This encodes CASTYRRRQAFF. V gene TRBV12-3 or TRBV12-4 combines with J gene TRBJ1-1; D unresolved. CDR3 length: 12 residues. V lost 7 bases to trimming and J lost 9 bases, with 15 bases between them.

This clonotype was seen a handful of times. V gene TRBV10-3 combines with J gene TRBJ2-5; D is unclear. Germline CDR1 is ENHRY and CDR2 is SYGVKD. The CDR3 extends over 16 amino acids. V was clipped by 0 bases and J by 5 bases, with 16 bases between them. CDR3 DNA sequence: TGTGCCATCAGTGAGTCGACCGGGTCCCCTTCGGAGACCCAGTACTTC. Amino acid sequence: CAISESTGSPSETQYF.